The present T cell receptor beta chain was sequenced within a study of Graves' ophthalmopathy and Graves' hyperthyroidism. Study findings and constraints: Clonotypes were expanded in thyroid at above 0.001 frequency, and most also appeared in blood.

For repertoire sequencing, the TCR beta CDR3 regions were amplified from RNA transcripts. First-round RT-PCR relied on HTBI primers, and a second-round multiplex PCR came next. TCRdb re-analysed the multiplex PCR reads in MiXCR, keeping a single row per CDR3 protein. The data hold 500,000 to 700,000 distinct CDR3 sequences, with under 40% observed a single time. This clonotype appeared many times. Its antigen is unknown. V was clipped by 1 base and J by 0 bases, with 10 bases between them. Per the germline V gene, CDR1 is SGHRS and CDR2 is YFSETQ. CDR3 size: 15 residues. The sequencing input was peripheral blood or thyroid tissue (not recorded which). The V and J genes are TRBV5-1 and TRBJ1-2; D unclear. The clonotype comes from an adult man with Graves' hyperthyroidism. CDR3: CASSLYGSSNYGYTF. In DNA form, the CDR3 reads TGCGCCAGCAGCTTGTATGGCAGTTCTAACTATGGCTACACCTTC.